Presented here are 30 T cell receptor beta chains from one specimen sequenced in a study of Ad26.COV2.S vaccination and SARS-CoV-2 variants. Treatment meaning: approximately 18 received Ad26.COV2.S at low or high dose, single or two shots; about five received placebo; per-sample allocation not given. Sampling was performed 63 days after the first vaccine or placebo injection. TCRdb's table, derived via immunoSEQ multiplex PCR, lists solely in-frame clones and lacks some. Among approximately 360,000 clones listed, under 90% were seen once. The specimen was peripheral blood, collected in a trial of Ad26.COV2.S vaccine versus placebo. Receptors originate from a person between 18 and 65 years old who received the Ad26.COV2.S COVID-19 vaccine or a placebo.

The gene calls are TRBV19 and TRBJ2-7, with D hard to call. The CDR3 has 9 residues. Trimming pared 7 bases from V and 2 bases from J, leaving 0 bases between. Per the germline V gene, CDR1 is LNHDA and CDR2 is SQIVND (reference sequence). The chain's CDR3 is CASTYEQYF. The CDR3 DNA follows: TGTGCCAGTACCTACGAGCAGTACTTC.

The V call is TRBV7-2, the J call TRBJ2-7; D might be TRBD1 or TRBD2, each matching 6 bases. The CDR3 has 16 residues. Germline lookup yields CDR1 SGHTA and CDR2 FQGNSA. Trimming took 4 bases from V and 6 from J, leaving 22 bases between them. DNA of the CDR3: TGTGCCAGCAGCTGGGCCAAGGTTCCCGAGGGGGGCGAGCAGTACTTC. It specifies CASSWAKVPEGGEQYF.

The chain's CDR3 is CASGRYSLAGLGGDTQYF. Here the CDR3 DNA reads TGTGCCAGCGGCAGATATAGCCTAGCGGGCTTAGGGGGGGATACGCAGTATTTT. The chain is built from TRBV2 and TRBJ2-3; 8 nucleotides align to TRBD2. The trim removed 8 bases at V and 6 bases at J, leaving 22 bases unmatched. CDR1 is SNHLY and CDR2 is FYNNEI in the germline V gene. The CDR3 has 18 residues. The full variable domain, rest sourced from reference TRBV2 and TRBJ2-3, is EPEVTQTPSHQVTQMGQEVILRCVPISNHLYFYWYRQILGQKVEFLVSFYNNEISEKSEIFDDQFSVERPDGSNFTLKIRSTKLEDSAMYFCASGRYSLAGLGGDTQYFGPGTRLTVL.

The rearrangement links TRBV4-1 to TRBJ2-7; 7 bases align to TRBD2. Germline CDR1 and CDR2: MGHRA and YSYEKL. After removal of 3 bases from V and 6 bases from J, the junction contained 8 bases not matched to a gene. This CDR3 is built from 14 residues. This CDR3 is CASSQIGTKSEQYF. DNA of the CDR3: TGCGCCAGCAGCCAGATTGGGACTAAAAGCGAGCAGTACTTC.

J is TRBJ1-6 and V is TRBV6-5; tentative D call: TRBD1 (6 bases). Trimming left V 7 bases short and J 7 bases short, with 14 bases between. The germline V gene has CDR1 MNHEY and CDR2 SVGAGI. The CDR3 is made up of 14 amino acids. CDR3 protein: CASTPRGSNSPLHF. The CDR3 nucleotides read TGTGCCAGCACCCCCAGGGGCTCAAATTCACCCCTCCACTTT.

A word on this clone: The same CDR3 can be traced to other DNA sequences in this sample. The CDR3 bases are TGTGCCAGCAGCCTCTATAATGAGCAGTTCTTC. Amino acid sequence: CASSLYNEQFF. V usage is TRBV12-3 or TRBV12-4 and J usage is TRBJ2-1; D is undetermined. V shed 6 bases and J shed 7 bases, with 7 bases lying between them. This CDR3 is built from 11 residues.

The chain employs TRBV11-2 and TRBJ2-1; no clear D. The CDR3 covers 14 residues. V was trimmed by 1 base and J by 0 bases, leaving 4 bases between them. Looked up from germline, CDR1 is SGHAT and CDR2 is FQNNGV. CDR3 protein: CASSLGDSYNEQFF. The CDR3 DNA follows: TGTGCCAGCAGCTTAGGGGACTCCTACAATGAGCAGTTCTTC.

The V gene is TRBV5-1, the J gene TRBJ1-3; tentatively, D is TRBD1 (5 bases). This CDR3 is 16 amino acids long. Per germline, CDR1 SGHRS and CDR2 YFSETQ. V was clipped by 1 base and J by 4 bases, with 15 bases between them. CDR3 DNA sequence: TGCGCCAGCAGCTTGATGGGGGGTGCGACAGGAAACACCATATATTTT. Amino acid sequence: CASSLMGGATGNTIYF. Drawing the rest from reference TRBV5-1 and TRBJ1-3, the complete variable domain is KAGVTQTPRYLIKTRGQQVTLSCSPISGHRSVSWYQQTPGQGLQFLFEYFSETQRNKGNFPGRFSGRQFSNSRSEMNVSTLELGDSALYLCASSLMGGATGNTIYFGEGSWLTVV.

This chain uses TRBV5-1 with TRBJ1-1, with TRBD1 matching over 11 bases. Trimming took 2 bases from V and 8 from J; bases not matched to a gene: 5. Germline CDR1 SGHRS, CDR2 YFSETQ. The CDR3 is 14 residues long. The CDR3 sequence is CASSLGQGASEAFF. The CDR3 DNA sequence: TGCGCCAGCAGCTTAGGACAGGGGGCCTCGGAAGCTTTCTTT.

This rearrangement joins TRBV21-1 to TRBJ2-7; the D call of TRBD1 is as the table states it, not checked on the DNA. TRBV21-1 is deemed a pseudogene. This CDR3 is 14 amino acids long. As DNA, the CDR3 is TGTGCCAGCAGCACCGAACAGGGAATAGGCGAGCAGTACTTC. Translation gives CASSTEQGIGEQYF.

This chain joins TRBV7-2 and TRBJ2-1, with 9 bases lining up with TRBD2. CDR1 is SGHTA, CDR2 FQGNSA, per germline. The length of the CDR3 is 14 residues. J was trimmed by 9 bases and V by 5 bases; bases with no gene match: 8. This CDR3 is CASSVGGRAREQFF. CDR3 coding DNA: TGTGCCAGCAGCGTTGGCGGGAGGGCCCGTGAGCAGTTCTTC. Using reference TRBV7-2 and TRBJ2-1 for the parts outside the CDR3, the full variable domain is GAGVSQSPSNKVTEKGKDVELRCDPISGHTALYWYRQSLGQGLEFLIYFQGNSAPDKSGLPSDRFSAERTGGSVSTLTIQRTQQEDSAVYLCASSVGGRAREQFFGPGTRLTVL.

The chain links TRBV7-9 to TRBJ2-7, with D unclear. The CDR3 contains 12 residues. Looked up from germline, CDR1 is SEHNR and CDR2 is FQNEAQ (reference sequence). Trimming removed 3 bases at V and 2 bases at J, with 5 bases between. In nucleotides, the CDR3 is TGTGCCAGCAGCTTGGCTACCTACGAGCAGTACTTC. The encoded protein is CASSLATYEQYF.

This clone was recorded a few times. V is TRBV19 and J is TRBJ1-3; D is uncertain. The CDR3 totals 17 residues. The V gene lost 3 bases and the J gene lost 2 bases, with 17 bases spanning the gap. Per the germline V gene, CDR1 is LNHDA and CDR2 is SQIVND (reference sequence). As DNA, the CDR3 is TGTGCCAGTAGTATCCCCTTCCGATCTGGGCCTGGAAACACCATATATTTT. Protein: CASSIPFRSGPGNTIYF.

The chain has TRBV3-1 (or the pseudogene TRBV3-2) and TRBJ2-3; TRBD2 agrees at 8 bases. V lost 3 bases, J lost 6 bases, and 11 bases stayed unmatched. This CDR3 spans 16 amino acids. CDR1 and CDR2 (germline): LGHDT, YNNKEL (reference sequence). The CDR3 coding sequence is TGTGCCAGCAGCCATTTTAGCGGGGAGGAGGGGGATACGCAGTATTTT. This codes for CASSHFSGEEGDTQYF.

This chain links TRBV7-6 with TRBJ1-1, with D tentatively TRBD1 (5 bases). The germline V and J ends were trimmed by 5 bases and 4 bases, with 8 bases remaining between them. Germline CDR1 is SGHVS and CDR2 is FNYEAQ. CDR3 length: 12 amino acids. The CDR3 sequence is CASSQGGTEAFF. CDR3 DNA: TGTGCCAGCAGCCAGGGAGGCACTGAAGCTTTCTTT.

The rearrangement joins TRBV12-5 to TRBJ2-7; 8 positions match TRBD2. The CDR3 covers 17 residues. The germline V gene encodes CDR1 LGHNT and CDR2 FRNRAP. The trim removed 0 bases at V and 4 bases at J, leaving 11 bases unmatched. The CDR3 loop reads CASGLVPGVAGTYEQYF. The CDR3 coding sequence is TGTGCTAGTGGTTTGGTACCAGGGGTAGCGGGGACATACGAGCAGTACTTC.

The chain is built from TRBV5-4 and TRBJ1-4, with a possible D match to TRBD1 (6 bases). The V and J ends lost 0 bases and 4 bases respectively, with 13 bases between them. This CDR3 is built from 16 residues. Germline CDR1 is SGHNT and CDR2 is YYREEE (reference sequence). CDR3 region: CASSLGGRGGNEKLFF. The CDR3 DNA reads TGTGCCAGCAGCTTGGGGGGGCGAGGGGGTAATGAAAAACTGTTTTTT.

The rearrangement links TRBV11-2 to TRBJ1-3; D not certain. This CDR3 has 14 residues. Germline V gene sequence: CDR1 SGHAT, CDR2 FQNNGV. Trimming left V 5 bases short and J 0 bases short, with 8 bases between. The CDR3: CASSMGTSGNTIYF. The CDR3 DNA follows: TGTGCCAGCAGCATGGGAACCTCTGGAAACACCATATATTTT. The complete variable domain, with remaining parts taken from reference TRBV11-2 and TRBJ1-3, reads EAGVAQSPRYKIIEKRQSVAFWCNPISGHATLYWYQQILGQGPKLLIQFQNNGVVDDSQLPKDRFSAERLKGVDSTLKIQPAKLEDSAVYLCASSMGTSGNTIYFGEGSWLTVV.

This clone was observed once. V is TRBV12-3 or TRBV12-4 and J is TRBJ2-5; 7 bases align to TRBD2. This CDR3 comprises 13 residues. The V and J ends lost 4 bases and 7 bases, in that order; junction bases with no gene match: 6. The DNA for the CDR3 is TGTGCCAGCAGTTATGGGAGGGCGGGGACCCAGTACTTC. This translates into CASSYGRAGTQYF.

The chain's CDR3 is CASSLVGPEQFF. CDR3 coding DNA: TGTGCCAGCAGCTTGGTGGGGCCTGAGCAGTTCTTC. The rearrangement joins TRBV5-4 to TRBJ2-1; weak D call: TRBD1 (5 bases). V lost 0 bases, J lost 9 bases, and 7 bases lay in between. The CDR3 runs 12 residues. From germline, CDR1 is SGHNT and CDR2 YYREEE (reference sequence). Together with reference TRBV5-4 and TRBJ2-1, the CDR3 gives the full variable domain: ETGVTQSPTHLIKTRGQQVTLRCSSQSGHNTVSWYQQALGQGPQFIFQYYREEENGRGNFPPRFSGLQFPNYSSELNVNALELDDSALYLCASSLVGPEQFFGPGTRLTVL.

The chain uses TRBV18 and TRBJ2-5; no definite D call. The V gene lost 2 bases and the J gene lost 3 bases, with 10 bases spanning the gap. This CDR3 comprises 14 residues. The germline V gene encodes CDR1 KGHSH and CDR2 LQKENI. CDR3 nucleotide sequence: TGTGCCAGCTCACCAGGTCCCGAAGAAGAGACCCAGTACTTC. It encodes CASSPGPEEETQYF.

This chain uses TRBV19 with TRBJ2-5, with D perhaps TRBD2 (5 bases). This CDR3 is 13 amino acids long. Germline loops: CDR1 LNHDA, CDR2 SQIVND (reference sequence). Trimming took 5 bases from V and 6 from J, leaving 13 bases between them. This CDR3 is CASSVLDGKTQYF. The CDR3 DNA is TGTGCCAGTAGTGTTCTGGACGGGAAGACCCAGTACTTC.

The chain carries TRBV9 and TRBJ1-2, with 7 bases that match TRBD1. There are 15 residues in the CDR3. The V gene end was trimmed by 3 bases and the J gene end by 5 bases; junction bases not matched to a gene: 10. Germline loops: CDR1 SGDLS, CDR2 YYNGEE. The CDR3 region is CASSGGTAVPYGYTF. Written as DNA, the CDR3 is TGTGCCAGCAGCGGGGGGACAGCCGTTCCTTATGGCTACACCTTC.

The chain carries TRBV6-5 and TRBJ2-7, with D perhaps TRBD1 (6 bases). The CDR3 has 15 residues. Germline-derived CDR1 and CDR2 are MNHEY and SVGAGI. Trimming removed 0 bases from V and 11 bases from J, with 20 bases in between. CDR3 sequence reads: CASSYSNRGRGEEYF. The CDR3 coding sequence is TGTGCCAGCAGTTACTCGAATCGGGGCAGGGGTGAGGAGTACTTC.

This clone was detected a few times. The chain links TRBV3-1 (or the pseudogene TRBV3-2) to TRBJ1-1, with D tentatively TRBD1 (5 bases). Deletions cut 4 bases from V and 4 bases from J, with 13 bases between. This CDR3 is 14 amino acids long. Germline loops: CDR1 LGHDT, CDR2 YNNKEL (reference sequence). This CDR3 reads CASSPSGISTEAFF. For the CDR3, the DNA is TGTGCCAGCAGCCCCTCAGGGATTAGCACTGAAGCTTTCTTT.

The CDR3 protein is CASSFGQYNEQFF. The CDR3 DNA follows: TGTGCCAGCAGCTTCGGGCAGTACAATGAGCAGTTCTTC. The chain has TRBV11-1 and TRBJ2-1, with D uncertain. Germline V gives CDR1 SGHAT, CDR2 FQDESV (reference sequence). The CDR3 runs to 13 residues. Between the trimmed V and J ends, which lost 3 bases and 4 bases, there was a span of 7 bases.

Points on this clone: Other DNA sequences within the sample encode an identical CDR3. CDR3 sequence reads: CASSFGGTEAFF. DNA for the CDR3: TGTGCCAGCAGTTTCGGGGGTACTGAAGCTTTCTTT. The chain joins TRBV12-3 or TRBV12-4 to TRBJ1-1; TRBD1 might be the D (5 bases). This CDR3 is 12 amino acids long. Deletions cut 3 bases from V and 5 bases from J, with 7 bases between.

The chain carries TRBV6-5 and TRBJ1-1; D gene uncertain. This CDR3 has 13 amino acids. Trimming removed 4 bases from V and 5 bases from J, with 11 bases in between. Germline V gene lookup returns CDR1 MNHEY and CDR2 SVGAGI. The CDR3 nucleotides read TGTGCCAGCAGTTTAACCGAGAGGACTGAAGCTTTCTTT. Its protein product is CASSLTERTEAFF.

This chain connects TRBV25-1 to TRBJ1-4; perhaps TRBD1 as D (5 bases). Germline lookup yields CDR1 MGHDK and CDR2 SYGVNS. The length of the CDR3 is 15 residues. Trimming removed 5 bases at V and 0 bases at J, with 10 bases between. The DNA of the CDR3 is TGTGCCAGCAGTAAACAGGAGACAACTAATGAAAAACTGTTTTTT. Its protein is CASSKQETTNEKLFF.

This chain links TRBV19 with TRBJ1-5; no clear D. Germline V CDR1 and CDR2: LNHDA, SQIVND (reference sequence). Trimming took 5 bases from V and 0 from J, leaving 17 bases between them. This CDR3 contains 17 residues. The CDR3 coding sequence is TGTGCCAGTAGTCCTCTGGACGGTGAGTATAGCAATCAGCCCCAGCATTTT. This encodes CASSPLDGEYSNQPQHF.